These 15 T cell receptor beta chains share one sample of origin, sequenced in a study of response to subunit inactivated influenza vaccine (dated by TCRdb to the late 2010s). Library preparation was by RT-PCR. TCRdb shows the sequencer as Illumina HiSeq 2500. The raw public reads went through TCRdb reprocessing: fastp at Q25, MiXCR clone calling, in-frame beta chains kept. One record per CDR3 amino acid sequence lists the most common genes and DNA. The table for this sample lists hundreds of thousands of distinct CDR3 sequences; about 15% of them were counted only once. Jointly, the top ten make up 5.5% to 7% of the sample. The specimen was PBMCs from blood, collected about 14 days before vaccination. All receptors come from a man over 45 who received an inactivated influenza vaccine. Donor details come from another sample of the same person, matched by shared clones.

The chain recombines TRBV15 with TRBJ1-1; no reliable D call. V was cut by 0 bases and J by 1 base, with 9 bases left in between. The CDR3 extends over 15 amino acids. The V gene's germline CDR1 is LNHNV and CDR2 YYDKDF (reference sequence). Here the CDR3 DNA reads TGTGCCACCAGCAGAGATAAGGCAGGGAACACTGAAGCTTTCTTT. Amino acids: CATSRDKAGNTEAFF.

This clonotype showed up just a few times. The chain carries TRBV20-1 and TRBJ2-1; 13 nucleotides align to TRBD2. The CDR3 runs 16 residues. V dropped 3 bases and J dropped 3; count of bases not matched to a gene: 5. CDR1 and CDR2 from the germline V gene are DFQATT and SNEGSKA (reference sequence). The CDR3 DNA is TGCAGTGCTAGGGGACTAGCGGGATCTAACTACAATGAGCAGTTCTTC. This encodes CSARGLAGSNYNEQFF.

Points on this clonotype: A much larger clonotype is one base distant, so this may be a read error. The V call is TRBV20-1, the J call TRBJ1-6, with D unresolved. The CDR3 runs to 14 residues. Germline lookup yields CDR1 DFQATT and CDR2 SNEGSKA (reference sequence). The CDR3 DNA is TGCAGTGCTAGAGATGGGTCCTATAATTCACCCCTCCCCTTT. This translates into CSARDGSYNSPLPF.

The CDR3 nucleotides read TGTGCCACCAGCCGCGGGACCGACTATGGCTACACCTTC. Encoded protein: CATSRGTDYGYTF. The chain combines TRBV15 with TRBJ1-2; D possibly corresponds to TRBD1 (5 bases). The CDR3 is 13 residues long. CDR1 and CDR2 (germline): LNHNV, YYDKDF (reference sequence). The V end was cut by 5 bases, the J end by 3 bases, with 10 bases between.

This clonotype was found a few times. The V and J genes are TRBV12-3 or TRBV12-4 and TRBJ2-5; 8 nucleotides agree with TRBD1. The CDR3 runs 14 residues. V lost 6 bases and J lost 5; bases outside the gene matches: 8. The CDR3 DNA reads TGTGCCAGCAGGTGGACAGGGACGACGGAGACCCAGTACTTC. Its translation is CASRWTGTTETQYF.

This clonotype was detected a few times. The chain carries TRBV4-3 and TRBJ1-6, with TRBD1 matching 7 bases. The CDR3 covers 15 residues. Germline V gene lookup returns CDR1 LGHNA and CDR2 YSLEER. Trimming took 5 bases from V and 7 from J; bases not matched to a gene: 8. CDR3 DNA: TGCGCCAGCAGCGAATCGACAGGGATAAATTCACCCCTCCACTTT. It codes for CASSESTGINSPLHF.

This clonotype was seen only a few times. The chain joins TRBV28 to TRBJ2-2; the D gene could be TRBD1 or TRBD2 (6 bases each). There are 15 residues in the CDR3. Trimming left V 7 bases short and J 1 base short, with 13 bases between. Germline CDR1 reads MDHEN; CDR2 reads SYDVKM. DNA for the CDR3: TGTGCCAGCATTGGGGGGCACCAGAACACCGGGGAGCTGTTTTTT. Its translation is CASIGGHQNTGELFF.

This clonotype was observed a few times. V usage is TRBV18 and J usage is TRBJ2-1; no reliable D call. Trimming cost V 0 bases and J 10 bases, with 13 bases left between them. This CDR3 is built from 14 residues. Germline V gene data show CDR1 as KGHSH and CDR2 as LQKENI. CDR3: CASSPPAAWLEQFF. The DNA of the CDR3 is TGTGCCAGCTCACCACCGGCGGCGTGGTTGGAGCAGTTCTTC.

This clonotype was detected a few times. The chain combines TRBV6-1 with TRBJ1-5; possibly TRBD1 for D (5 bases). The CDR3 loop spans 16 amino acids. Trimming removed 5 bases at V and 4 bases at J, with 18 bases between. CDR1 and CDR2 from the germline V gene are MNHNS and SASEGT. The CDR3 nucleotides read TGTGCCAGCAGTCCGCGGGGCCCGCGGAGGAATCAGCCCCAGCATTTT. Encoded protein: CASSPRGPRRNQPQHF.

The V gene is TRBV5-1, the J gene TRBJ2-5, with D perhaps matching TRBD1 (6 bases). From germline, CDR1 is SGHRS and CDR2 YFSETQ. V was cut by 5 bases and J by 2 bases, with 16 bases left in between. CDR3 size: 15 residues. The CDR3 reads CASSSSQGRQETQYF. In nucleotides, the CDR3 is TGCGCCAGCAGTTCATCACAGGGAAGACAAGAGACCCAGTACTTC.

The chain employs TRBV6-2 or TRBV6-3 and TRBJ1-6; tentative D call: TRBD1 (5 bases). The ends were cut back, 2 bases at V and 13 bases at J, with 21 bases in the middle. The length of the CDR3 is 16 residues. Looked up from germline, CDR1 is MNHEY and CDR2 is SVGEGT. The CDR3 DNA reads TGTGCCAGCAGTTACGAGCCAGGGTATTATCGGTCTCCCCTCCACTTT. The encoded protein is CASSYEPGYYRSPLHF.

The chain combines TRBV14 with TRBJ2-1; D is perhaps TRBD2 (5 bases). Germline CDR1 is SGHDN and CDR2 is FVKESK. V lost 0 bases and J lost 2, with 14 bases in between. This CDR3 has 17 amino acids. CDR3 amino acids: CASSQDVGSFPYNEQFF. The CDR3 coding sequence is TGTGCCAGCAGCCAAGATGTAGGGAGTTTCCCCTACAATGAGCAGTTCTTC.

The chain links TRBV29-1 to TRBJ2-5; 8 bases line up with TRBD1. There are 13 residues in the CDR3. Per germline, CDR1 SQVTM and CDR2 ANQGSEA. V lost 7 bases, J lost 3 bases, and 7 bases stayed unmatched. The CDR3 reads CSALDRAKETQYF. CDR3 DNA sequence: TGCAGCGCCCTGGACAGGGCGAAAGAGACCCAGTACTTC.

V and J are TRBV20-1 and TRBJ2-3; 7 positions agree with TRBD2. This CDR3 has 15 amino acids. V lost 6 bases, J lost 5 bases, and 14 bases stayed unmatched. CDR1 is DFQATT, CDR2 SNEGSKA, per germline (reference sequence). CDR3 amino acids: CSAPTPGGWEDTQYF. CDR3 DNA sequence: TGCAGTGCCCCAACCCCGGGGGGATGGGAAGATACGCAGTATTTT.

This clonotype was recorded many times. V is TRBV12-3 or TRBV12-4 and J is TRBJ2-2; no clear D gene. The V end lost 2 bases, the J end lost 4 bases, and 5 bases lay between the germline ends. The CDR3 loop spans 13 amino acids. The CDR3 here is CASSLRSTGELFF. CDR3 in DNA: TGTGCCAGCAGTTTACGCAGCACCGGGGAGCTGTTTTTT.